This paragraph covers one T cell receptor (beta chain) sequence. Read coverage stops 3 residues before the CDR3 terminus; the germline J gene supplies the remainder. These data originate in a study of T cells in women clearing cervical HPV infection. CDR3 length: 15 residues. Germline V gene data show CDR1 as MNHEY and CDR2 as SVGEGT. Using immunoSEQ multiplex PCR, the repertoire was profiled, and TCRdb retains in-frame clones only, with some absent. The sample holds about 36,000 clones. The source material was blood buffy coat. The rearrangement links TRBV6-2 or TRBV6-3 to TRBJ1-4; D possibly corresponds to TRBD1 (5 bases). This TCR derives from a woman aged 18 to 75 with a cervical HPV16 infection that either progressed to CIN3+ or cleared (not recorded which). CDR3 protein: CASSDRQLLNSPLFF. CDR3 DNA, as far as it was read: TGTGCCAGCAGTGACCGACAGCTACTTAATTCACCA.